This entry lists 20 T cell receptor beta chains sequenced from one sample in a study of T cell changes during pregnancy in multiple sclerosis. The repertoire was sequenced with immunoSEQ multiplex PCR; TCRdb's copy has only in-frame clones and lacks some. The table includes about 18,000 clones, over 65% detected once. This sample comprised CD8+ T cells from peripheral blood mononuclear cells, obtained after pregnancy. The receptors were sampled from a female donor with multiple sclerosis, enrolled in a pregnancy study.

The chain couples TRBV29-1 to TRBJ1-1; 7 bases are shared with TRBD1. The CDR3 is made up of 13 amino acids. The V gene end was trimmed by 5 bases and the J gene end by 7 bases; junction bases not matched to a gene: 10. The germline gives CDR1 SQVTM, CDR2 ANQGSEA. The CDR3 nucleotides read TGCAGCGTTTTCTCCCCCAGGACAGGTGAAGCTTTCTTT. Amino acids: CSVFSPRTGEAFF.

The V call is TRBV13, the J call TRBJ2-7, with unresolved D. The CDR3 is 13 amino acids. Per germline, CDR1 PRHDT and CDR2 FYEKMQ (reference sequence). Trimming cost V 0 bases and J 2 bases, with 5 bases left between them. This chain's CDR3 is CASSLGRAYEQYF. In DNA, the CDR3 is TGTGCCAGCAGCTTAGGTAGAGCCTACGAGCAGTACTTC.

The chain combines TRBV15 with TRBJ2-2; TRBD1 is a possible D gene (6 bases). Trimming shortened V by 3 bases and J by 2 bases, and 13 bases separated the two germline ends. The CDR3 has 16 residues. Germline-derived CDR1 and CDR2 are LNHNV and YYDKDF (reference sequence). DNA for the CDR3: TGTGCCACCAGCAGCAACAGGGCCCAAAACACCGGGGAGCTGTTTTTT. This gives the protein CATSSNRAQNTGELFF.

This clone was picked up one time. This rearrangement joins TRBV5-1 to TRBJ2-1, with TRBD1 matching 7 bases. This CDR3 spans 14 amino acids. The junction had 9 bases not matched to a gene; V was cut back by 7 bases and J by 5 bases. CDR1 SGHRS and CDR2 YFSETQ come from the germline V gene. Here the CDR3 reads CASLKGGPDNEQFF. CDR3 bases: TGCGCCAGCCTTAAAGGGGGCCCGGACAATGAGCAGTTCTTC.

The V gene is TRBV4-3, the J gene TRBJ2-3; D not certain. Germline V CDR1 and CDR2: LGHNA, YSLEER. The CDR3 loop spans 14 amino acids. Trimming removed 1 base from V and 0 bases from J, with 5 bases in between. For the CDR3, the DNA is TGCGCCAGCAGCCAAGTCGGGAGCACAGATACGCAGTATTTT. It yields the protein CASSQVGSTDTQYF.

This chain connects TRBV30 to TRBJ2-2, with 7 bases aligning to TRBD2. This CDR3 has 15 residues. Germline V gives CDR1 GTSNPN, CDR2 SVGIG (reference sequence). V shed 2 bases and J 4 bases; nucleotides not matched to a gene: 7. DNA of the CDR3: TGTGCCTGGAGTCGGCTAGCGGAGCTCACCGGGGAGCTGTTTTTT. It translates to CAWSRLAELTGELFF.

V usage is TRBV28 and J usage is TRBJ1-3, with D perhaps matching TRBD1 (6 bases). This CDR3 contains 18 residues. Germline lookup yields CDR1 MDHEN and CDR2 SYDVKM. The ends were cut back, 5 bases at V and 0 bases at J, with 20 bases in the middle. CDR3 in amino acids: CASSAPGTWVTSGNTIYF. The CDR3 DNA sequence: TGTGCCAGCAGTGCCCCCGGGACATGGGTAACCTCTGGAAACACCATATATTTT.

The gene calls are TRBV7-8 and TRBJ2-7, with TRBD2 identical over 8 bases. Germline assignment: CDR1 SGHVS and CDR2 FQNEAQ. The CDR3 sequence is 13 residues long. The J segment lost 5 bases and the V segment lost 10 bases, leaving 10 bases of the junction unmatched. The CDR3 spells CATRLGGANEQYF. For the CDR3, the DNA is TGTGCCACCCGCCTCGGGGGGGCCAACGAGCAGTACTTC.

This clone came up once. The chain combines TRBV15 with TRBJ2-1, with 9 bases identical to TRBD1. Germline values: CDR1 LNHNV, CDR2 YYDKDF (reference sequence). The CDR3 has 15 amino acids. Trimming took 5 bases from V and 2 from J; bases not matched to a gene: 4. The CDR3 sequence is CATSEGTGTYNEQFF. The CDR3 DNA follows: TGTGCCACCAGCGAGGGGACAGGGACCTACAATGAGCAGTTCTTC.

This chain uses TRBV7-2 with TRBJ2-1; D perhaps matches TRBD2 (6 bases). Germline lookup yields CDR1 SGHTA and CDR2 FQGNSA. The CDR3 runs 14 residues. V lost 6 bases and J 16 bases, leaving 25 bases between the germline ends. The DNA for the CDR3 is TGTGCCAGCAGTCCCGGATACACTAGCCCCGCTCGATTCTTC. This translates into CASSPGYTSPARFF.

The chain combines TRBV11-2 with TRBJ1-1; the D is unclear. Trimming removed 5 bases at V and 2 bases at J, with 12 bases between. CDR1 is SGHAT and CDR2 is FQNNGV in the germline V gene. There are 14 residues in the CDR3. The chain's CDR3 is CASSTTRGNTEAFF. The CDR3 DNA sequence: TGTGCCAGCAGCACCACTCGGGGAAACACTGAAGCTTTCTTT.

The rearrangement uses TRBV10-3 and TRBJ2-7, with D possibly TRBD1 on 6 matching bases. In germline, CDR1 is ENHRY, CDR2 SYGVKD. This CDR3 comprises 18 residues. Trimming pared 3 bases from V and 1 base from J, leaving 22 bases between. As DNA, the CDR3 is TGTGCCATCAGTGACCCTCGAACCGGACAGAGCCCATCCTACGAGCAGTACTTC. This codes for CAISDPRTGQSPSYEQYF.

This clone was recorded a few times. The chain links TRBV7-9 to TRBJ2-1, with D tentatively TRBD2 (5 bases). The CDR3 contains 15 residues. The V gene lost 2 bases and the J gene lost 8 bases, with 16 bases spanning the gap. The germline V gene encodes CDR1 SEHNR and CDR2 FQNEAQ (reference sequence). CDR3 sequence (DNA): TGTGCCAGCAGCTTATCGAGCCTAGCTCTGGATGAGCAGTTCTTC. This translates into CASSLSSLALDEQFF.

The chain couples TRBV6-6 to TRBJ2-7; 12 nucleotides line up with TRBD2. The CDR3 has 14 amino acids. In germline, CDR1 is MNHNY, CDR2 SVGAGI (reference sequence). V trimming: 7 bases; J trimming: 4 bases; junction bases outside the gene matches: 5. The CDR3 bases are TGTGCCAGCAACCGACTAGCGGGAGTTTACGAGCAGTACTTC. Protein: CASNRLAGVYEQYF.

The CDR3 sequence is CASSPRDSGKDEQFF. The DNA for the CDR3 is TGTGCCAGCAGTCCACGGGACAGCGGAAAAGATGAGCAGTTCTTC. The rearrangement links TRBV28 to TRBJ2-1; 7 nucleotides line up with TRBD1. The germline CDR1 and CDR2 sequences are MDHEN and SYDVKM. V shed 5 bases and J 8 bases; nucleotides not matched to a gene: 12. The CDR3 is 15 amino acids.

This clone was counted only a few times. This sequence joins TRBV7-9 and TRBJ2-1; 8 nucleotides match TRBD2. Per the germline V gene, CDR1 is SEHNR and CDR2 is FQNEAQ (reference sequence). This CDR3 has 17 amino acids. The junction had 9 bases not matched to a gene; V was cut back by 5 bases and J by 0 bases. CDR3: CASSPSGGLASYNEQFF. CDR3 DNA: TGTGCCAGCAGCCCAAGTGGTGGACTAGCCTCCTACAATGAGCAGTTCTTC.

The CDR3 DNA follows: TGTGCCAGCAGTTCCCTGGGGACTAGCGGGACCATAGGCTACGAGCAGTACTTC. Amino acid sequence: CASSSLGTSGTIGYEQYF. This chain connects TRBV27 to TRBJ2-7, with 13 bases fitting TRBD2. This CDR3 has 18 amino acids. Germline V gene lookup returns CDR1 MNHEY and CDR2 SMNVEV (reference sequence). V lost 4 bases to trimming and J lost 3 bases; unmatched junction nucleotides: 12.

The chain carries TRBV4-3 and TRBJ2-3; 10 nucleotides line up with TRBD2. The CDR3 is made up of 16 amino acids. Germline CDR1 reads LGHNA; CDR2 reads YSLEER. The J segment lost 2 bases and the V segment lost 0 bases, leaving 2 bases of the junction unmatched. CDR3 protein: CASSQDSGGLTDTQYF. CDR3 nucleotide sequence: TGCGCCAGCAGCCAAGATAGCGGGGGGCTCACAGATACGCAGTATTTT.

This chain connects TRBV7-3 to TRBJ2-3; 8 bases fit TRBD2. The CDR3 extends over 17 amino acids. Per the germline V gene, CDR1 is SGHTA and CDR2 is FQGTGA. The J segment lost 6 bases and the V segment lost 4 bases, leaving 15 bases of the junction unmatched. The CDR3 region is CASSSGLASRESDTQYF. The CDR3 nucleotides read TGTGCCAGCAGCTCAGGACTAGCCTCGCGGGAGAGCGATACGCAGTATTTT.

The chain has TRBV6-1 and TRBJ2-1; D is undetermined. V shed 2 bases and J shed 7 bases, with 18 bases lying between them. CDR3 length equals 16 residues. Germline CDR1 reads MNHNS; CDR2 reads SASEGT. In DNA, the CDR3 is TGTGCCAGCAGTGAAAATCCGCCTAGTCTTCGGAATGAGCAGTTCTTC. Protein product: CASSENPPSLRNEQFF.